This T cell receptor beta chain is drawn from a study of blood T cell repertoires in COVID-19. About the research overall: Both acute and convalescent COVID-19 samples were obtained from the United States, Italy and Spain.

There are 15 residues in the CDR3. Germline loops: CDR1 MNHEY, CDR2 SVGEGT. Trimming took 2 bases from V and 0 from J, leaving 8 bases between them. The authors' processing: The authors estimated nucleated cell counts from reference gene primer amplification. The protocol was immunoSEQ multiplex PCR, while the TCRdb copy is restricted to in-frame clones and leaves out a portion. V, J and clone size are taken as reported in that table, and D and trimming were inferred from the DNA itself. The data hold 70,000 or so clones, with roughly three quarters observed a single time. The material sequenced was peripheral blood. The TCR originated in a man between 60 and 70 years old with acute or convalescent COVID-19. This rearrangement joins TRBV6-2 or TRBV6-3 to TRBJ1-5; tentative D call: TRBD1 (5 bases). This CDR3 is CASSYDRGSNQPQHF. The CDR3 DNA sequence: TGTGCCAGCAGTTACGATAGGGGTAGCAATCAGCCCCAGCATTTT.